A selection of T cell receptor beta chains follows, all from one sample in a study of blood T cell repertoires in COVID-19. Repertoires were generated with immunoSEQ multiplex PCR, while TCRdb's copy carries only in-frame clones and drops some. The sample has 200,000 or so clones, approximately 82% seen once. The sequenced sample was peripheral blood. The receptors stem from a human donor with acute or convalescent COVID-19. The donor label of this sample is uncertain. Both conserved end residues are part of each CDR3. A D gene is named only where the DNA matches it firmly. Where a row states a size, it is once, few, many or the class of an expanded clone; other rows omit it.

TRBV6-5,TRBJ2-7,NA,TRBD1,CASSPGTGDYEQYF,TGTGCCAGCAGTCCCGGGACAGGGGACTACGAGCAGTACTTC
TRBV19,TRBJ2-1,NA,TRBD2,CASSIVGGTSGSNSYNEQFF,TGTGCCAGTAGTATAGTTGGAGGGACTAGCGGGTCTAACTCCTACAATGAGCAGTTCTTC
TRBV2,TRBJ2-7,NA,NA,CASSLNSGYEQYF,TGTGCCAGCAGTTTGAATTCGGGTTACGAGCAGTACTTC
TRBV18,TRBJ2-1,NA,TRBD1,CASSQPGQGAYEQFF,TGTGCCAGCTCACAGCCGGGACAGGGGGCTTATGAGCAGTTCTTC
TRBV29-1,TRBJ2-1,few,TRBD2,CSVEGALAGAGEQFF,TGCAGCGTTGAAGGGGCGCTAGCGGGAGCAGGCGAGCAGTTCTTC
TRBV7-2,TRBJ1-5,NA,TRBD1,CASSPGQGANQPQHF,TGTGCCAGCAGTCCAGGACAGGGGGCCAATCAGCCCCAGCATTTT
TRBV9,TRBJ1-1,NA,TRBD1,CASSVGGGGRTLF,TGTGCCAGCAGCGTAGGCGGAGGGGGCAGAACCCTATTT
TRBV9,TRBJ1-1,few,TRBD1,CASSVDRTGGEAFF,TGTGCCAGCAGCGTAGACCGGACAGGGGGGGAAGCTTTCTTT
TRBV28,TRBJ1-2,NA,TRBD1,CAVPGAGTGVAGYTF,TGTGCGGTCCCCGGGGCCGGGACAGGGGTAGCGGGCTACACCTTC
TRBV7-2,TRBJ2-5,NA,NA,CASRRDTQQETQYF,TGTGCCAGCAGGAGAGACACACAACAAGAGACCCAGTACTTC
TRBV27,TRBJ1-1,once,TRBD1,CASSSGQGAKIAEAFF,TGTGCCAGCAGTTCAGGACAGGGGGCGAAGATCGCTGAAGCTTTCTTT
TRBV14,TRBJ2-1,NA,TRBD2,CASSQRLAGVAYNEQFF,TGTGCCAGCAGCCAACGGCTAGCGGGAGTTGCCTACAATGAGCAGTTCTTC
TRBV6-1,TRBJ2-7,NA,NA,CASSEAGQVYEQYF,TGTGCCAGCAGTGAAGCGGGGCAAGTCTACGAGCAGTACTTC
TRBV6-5,TRBJ2-3,NA,TRBD2,CASIPGGSTDTQYF,TGTGCCAGCATACCGGGAGGGAGCACAGATACGCAGTATTTT
TRBV2,TRBJ1-5,once,TRBD1,CASMGQGNQPQHF,TGTGCCAGCATGGGACAGGGCAATCAGCCCCAGCATTTT
TRBV25-1,TRBJ1-1,NA,NA,CASSPDNRNTEAFF,TGTGCCAGCAGTCCGGACAATCGGAACACTGAAGCTTTCTTT
TRBV19,TRBJ1-5,NA,NA,CASSISGPVSNQPQHF,TGTGCCAGTAGTATATCAGGGCCTGTCAGCAATCAGCCCCAGCATTTT
TRBV6-6,TRBJ2-5,NA,TRBD2,CASSQRLAGFGETQYF,TGTGCCAGCAGTCAACGACTAGCGGGATTCGGAGAGACCCAGTACTTC
TRBV30,TRBJ2-5,NA,NA,CAWSVQRQSQETQYF,TGTGCCTGGAGTGTACAGAGACAGAGTCAAGAGACCCAGTACTTC
TRBV10-1,TRBJ2-5,NA,NA,CASSARAQGQETQYF,TGCGCCAGCAGTGCCCGGGCCCAGGGGCAAGAGACCCAGTACTTC
TRBV24-1,TRBJ2-3,NA,NA,CATSDPYRYGGDTQYF,TGTGCCACCAGTGATCCTTACCGCTACGGCGGGGATACGCAGTATTTT
TRBV28,TRBJ2-7,NA,TRBD2,CASRLAGPSSYEQYF,TGTGCCAGCCGACTAGCGGGACCCTCATCCTACGAGCAGTACTTC
TRBV27,TRBJ2-1,NA,TRBD2,CASSSFTSARYNEQFF,TGTGCCAGCAGTTCATTTACTAGCGCCAGGTACAATGAGCAGTTCTTC
TRBV7-3,TRBJ2-5,NA,TRBD2,CASSRTGGPEETQYF,TGTGCCAGCAGCCGAACGGGGGGACCGGAGGAGACCCAGTACTTC
TRBV20-1,TRBJ2-2,NA,NA,CSASTGNTGELFF,TGCAGTGCTAGTACAGGGAACACCGGGGAGCTGTTTTTT
TRBV24-1,TRBJ2-2,NA,TRBD2,CATRGREGPSGELFF,TGTGCCACCCGGGGGCGGGAGGGCCCGAGCGGGGAGCTGTTTTTT
TRBV7-2,TRBJ1-2,NA,TRBD1,CASSLVMGSTGNGYTF,TGTGCCAGCAGCTTAGTTATGGGGTCGACAGGGAACGGCTACACCTTC
TRBV27,TRBJ1-2,NA,NA,CASSLAGANYGYTF,TGTGCCAGCAGTTTGGCAGGGGCTAACTATGGCTACACCTTC
TRBV6-5,TRBJ2-1,once,NA,CASIREFVSYNEQFF,TGTGCCAGCATTCGGGAGTTCGTTTCCTACAATGAGCAGTTCTTC
TRBV18,TRBJ1-4,NA,TRBD1,CASSRTGATVEEKLFF,TGTGCCAGCTCACGGACAGGGGCGACAGTGGAGGAAAAACTGTTTTTT
TRBV18,TRBJ1-4,NA,NA,CASSPLDSLNEKLFF,TGTGCCAGCTCACCTTTGGACAGTCTTAATGAAAAACTGTTTTTT
TRBV30,TRBJ2-1,NA,TRBD2,CAWSVFGGRYNEQFF,TGTGCCTGGAGTGTATTTGGCGGGAGGTACAATGAGCAGTTCTTC
TRBV28,TRBJ1-2,once,TRBD1,CASSLPGQGNYGYTF,TGTGCCAGCAGTTTGCCGGGACAGGGAAACTATGGCTACACCTTC
TRBV9,TRBJ2-2,NA,NA,CASSVRENTGELFF,TGTGCCAGCAGCGTACGGGAAAACACCGGGGAGCTGTTTTTT
TRBV18,TRBJ1-1,NA,TRBD1,CASSDATGGVFF,TGTGCCAGCTCAGATGCGACAGGGGGTGTTTTCTTT
TRBV10-3,TRBJ2-5,NA,NA,CATLDRSDSETQYF,TGTGCCACGTTAGACAGGTCGGATAGCGAGACCCAGTACTTC
TRBV5-4,TRBJ2-2,NA,TRBD1,CASSSTGGSNTGELFF,TGTGCCAGCAGCTCCACAGGGGGCTCGAACACCGGGGAGCTGTTTTTT
TRBV5-4,TRBJ1-5,NA,TRBD1,CASSFGTGGNQPQHF,TGTGCCAGCAGCTTCGGGACAGGGGGAAATCAGCCCCAGCATTTT
TRBV2,TRBJ2-2,NA,NA,CASSGSYSEPNTGELFF,TGTGCCAGCAGCGGTTCTTATAGCGAACCCAACACCGGGGAGCTGTTTTTT
TRBV2,TRBJ2-5,NA,NA,CASSEKRTVGTQYF,TGTGCCAGCAGTGAAAAAAGGACTGTTGGGACCCAGTACTTC
TRBV2,TRBJ1-5,NA,NA,CASSESQGSNQPQHF,TGTGCCAGCAGTGAAAGCCAGGGTAGCAATCAGCCCCAGCATTTT
TRBV7-2,TRBJ2-2,NA,TRBD2,CASSLAGGPGGELFF,TGTGCCAGCAGCTTAGCGGGAGGGCCGGGCGGGGAGCTGTTTTTT
TRBV5-3,TRBJ2-2,NA,TRBD2,CARSLRDLAGGTGELFF,TGTGCCAGAAGCTTGAGAGACCTAGCGGGAGGGACCGGGGAGCTGTTTTTT
TRBV18,TRBJ2-2,NA,NA,CASSPSPDTGELFF,TGTGCCAGCTCACCTAGCCCGGACACCGGGGAGCTGTTTTTT
TRBV24-1,TRBJ2-5,NA,TRBD2,CATSGTGGRETQYF,TGTGCCACCAGTGGAACGGGAGGGAGAGAGACCCAGTACTTC
TRBV3-1/TRBV3-2,TRBJ2-3,NA,NA,CASSPKGGTDTQYF,TGTGCCAGCAGCCCCAAGGGGGGGACAGATACGCAGTATTTT
TRBV7-9,TRBJ2-7,few,TRBD1,CASSFGTGPYEQYF,TGTGCCAGCAGCTTTGGGACAGGGCCCTACGAGCAGTACTTC
TRBV5-1,TRBJ2-5,NA,NA,CASSILSETQYF,TGCGCCAGCAGCATACTGAGCGAGACCCAGTACTTC
TRBV3-1/TRBV3-2,TRBJ1-2,NA,TRBD1,CASSRGRGPTNYGYTF,TGTGCCAGCAGCCGCGGCAGGGGGCCGACTAACTATGGCTACACCTTC
TRBV19,TRBJ2-2,NA,TRBD1,CASSMSGQLTGELFF,TGTGCCAGTAGTATGTCGGGACAGCTCACCGGGGAGCTGTTTTTT
TRBV5-1,TRBJ2-7,NA,NA,CASSLQGSYEQYF,TGCGCCAGCAGCTTGCAGGGGTCCTACGAGCAGTACTTC
TRBV6-1,TRBJ1-5,many,NA,CASSERETQPQHF,TGTGCCAGCAGTGAAAGGGAGACGCAGCCCCAGCATTTT